This entry lists 15 T cell receptor beta chains sequenced from one sample in a study of Ad26.COV2.S vaccination and SARS-CoV-2 variants. Treatment reported: about 20 received Ad26.COV2.S at low or high dose, single or two shots; about 5 received placebo; per-sample allocation not given. Samples came from day 63 after the first vaccine or placebo injection. Repertoires were generated with immunoSEQ multiplex PCR, while TCRdb's copy carries only in-frame clones and drops some. The sample contains about 350,000 clones, approximately 86% of which appear only once. This material consisted of peripheral blood, taken in a trial of Ad26.COV2.S vaccine versus placebo. The source is a person aged 18 to 65 who received the Ad26.COV2.S COVID-19 vaccine or a placebo.

The table lists this clone with a count of one. V usage is TRBV30 and J usage is TRBJ1-1; the D gene is possibly TRBD1 (5 bases). The CDR3 is 13 residues long. V lost 4 bases and J lost 1, with 10 bases in between. CDR1 and CDR2 from the germline V gene are GTSNPN and SVGIG (reference sequence). CDR3 nucleotide sequence: TGTGCCTGGAACGGTGGGGGGAACACTGAAGCTTTCTTT. This sequence encodes CAWNGGGNTEAFF.

The rearrangement joins TRBV6-5 to TRBJ2-7; unclear D gene. The CDR3 is 13 amino acids. CDR1 and CDR2 from the germline V gene are MNHEY and SVGAGI. V was clipped by 2 bases and J by 4 bases, with 9 bases between them. The DNA of the CDR3 is TGTGCCAGCAGTTACGCAGTTGGGTACGAGCAGTACTTC. This sequence encodes CASSYAVGYEQYF.

The rearrangement uses TRBV4-3 and TRBJ2-1, with TRBD1 matching over 9 bases. Germline V gives CDR1 LGHNA, CDR2 YSLEER. Losses at the gene ends were 0 bases for V and 6 bases for J; bases not matched to a gene: 6. The CDR3 is made up of 16 amino acids. CDR3 region: CASSQDLTGGSNEQFF. The CDR3 region has the DNA TGCGCCAGCAGCCAAGATCTAACAGGGGGCTCCAATGAGCAGTTCTTC.

The chain is built from TRBV7-9 and TRBJ1-2; 9 positions agree with TRBD1. V shed 5 bases, J shed 6 bases, and the junction held 4 bases outside the gene matches. The V gene's germline CDR1 is SEHNR and CDR2 FQNEAQ (reference sequence). The CDR3 is 13 amino acids. CDR3 DNA sequence: TGTGCCAGCAGCGTACAGGGGGCTCATGGCTACACCTTC. This translates into CASSVQGAHGYTF.

The chain is built from TRBV9 and TRBJ1-2, with 7 bases fitting TRBD1. The CDR3 consists of 16 residues. Germline CDR1 SGDLS, CDR2 YYNGEE. J lost 8 bases, V lost 4 bases, and 17 bases had no gene match. The CDR3: CASSPHITDREEGYTF. The CDR3 DNA is TGTGCCAGCAGCCCCCATATCACAGACAGGGAGGAGGGCTACACCTTC.

This chain uses TRBV3-1 (or the pseudogene TRBV3-2) with TRBJ2-7; D is unresolved. Germline V gives CDR1 LGHDT, CDR2 YNNKEL (reference sequence). The CDR3 is 14 amino acids. V lost 4 bases to trimming and J lost 2 bases, with 12 bases between them. CDR3 protein: CASSPGPGAYEQYF. Here the CDR3 DNA reads TGTGCCAGCAGCCCGGGTCCTGGCGCCTACGAGCAGTACTTC.

The V call is TRBV28, the J call TRBJ2-3; 10 bases are shared with TRBD2. CDR1 and CDR2 (germline): MDHEN, SYDVKM. The CDR3 extends over 14 amino acids. V was pared by 5 bases and J by 7 bases, with 6 bases of the junction left unmatched. The CDR3 reads CASSLAGDLNTQYF. CDR3 bases: TGTGCCAGCAGTCTAGCGGGAGATTTGAATACGCAGTATTTT.

The chain recombines TRBV18 with TRBJ2-5, with a tentative D call TRBD1 (5 bases). The CDR3 sequence is 16 residues long. Germline V gives CDR1 KGHSH, CDR2 LQKENI. Between the trimmed V and J ends, which lost 0 bases and 5 bases, there was a span of 16 bases. CDR3 in amino acids: CASSPPGIGVRETQYF. CDR3 sequence (DNA): TGTGCCAGCTCACCACCGGGCATAGGGGTTCGTGAGACCCAGTACTTC.

The chain couples TRBV7-9 to TRBJ1-2; maybe TRBD1 (6 bases). Trimming pared 2 bases from V and 5 bases from J, leaving 12 bases between. Germline loops: CDR1 SEHNR, CDR2 FQNEAQ (reference sequence). The CDR3 spans 14 residues. This chain's CDR3 is CASSLLGQSYGYTF. The CDR3 DNA follows: TGTGCCAGCAGCTTACTGGGACAATCTTATGGCTACACCTTC.

The chain joins TRBV7-2 to TRBJ2-3, with D perhaps matching TRBD2 (6 bases). Trimming removed 1 base from V and 2 bases from J, with 10 bases in between. CDR3 size: 15 residues. Germline lookup yields CDR1 SGHTA and CDR2 FQGNSA. The CDR3 protein is CASSLVGGNTDTQYF. The CDR3 DNA sequence: TGTGCCAGCAGCTTAGTAGGCGGGAACACAGATACGCAGTATTTT.

The V call is TRBV5-6, the J call TRBJ2-7; D unresolved. Germline values: CDR1 SGHDT, CDR2 YYEEEE. This CDR3 is 12 amino acids long. Trimming pared 4 bases from V and 5 bases from J, leaving 10 bases between. The CDR3 sequence: CASSAVGDEQYF. In nucleotides, the CDR3 is TGTGCCAGCAGCGCGGTCGGTGACGAGCAGTACTTC.

This chain connects TRBV28 to TRBJ2-7; TRBD1 matches at 10 bases. This CDR3 contains 15 residues. V dropped 6 bases and J dropped 3; count of bases not matched to a gene: 8. CDR1 and CDR2 (germline): MDHEN, SYDVKM. The CDR3 DNA follows: TGTGCCAGCAGCTCCCGACAGGGGGCCTTCTACGAGCAGTACTTC. Encoded protein: CASSSRQGAFYEQYF.

This rearrangement joins TRBV4-3 to TRBJ1-3; no firm D call. CDR3 length equals 15 residues. V lost 0 bases and J 2 bases, leaving 8 bases between the germline ends. Germline CDR1 is LGHNA and CDR2 is YSLEER. CDR3 region: CASSQEISAGNTIYF. The CDR3, as DNA: TGCGCCAGCAGCCAAGAAATTTCCGCTGGAAACACCATATATTTT.

The V and J genes are TRBV5-1 and TRBJ2-2; D gene unclear. Germline-derived CDR1 and CDR2 are SGHRS and YFSETQ. V lost 1 base to trimming and J lost 4 bases, with 5 bases between them. CDR3 size: 13 residues. CDR3 sequence (DNA): TGCGCCAGCAGCTTGAGTCCCACCGGGGAGCTGTTTTTT. Its translation: CASSLSPTGELFF.

V and J are TRBV2 and TRBJ2-7, with a weak D call TRBD1 (6 bases). Trimming stripped 6 bases from V and 3 bases from J, with 15 bases between. The CDR3 spans 14 residues. Germline CDR1 reads SNHLY; CDR2 reads FYNNEI. CDR3 sequence reads: CASRPTQGFYEQYF. In DNA form, the CDR3 reads TGTGCCAGCAGGCCCACACAGGGTTTCTACGAGCAGTACTTC.